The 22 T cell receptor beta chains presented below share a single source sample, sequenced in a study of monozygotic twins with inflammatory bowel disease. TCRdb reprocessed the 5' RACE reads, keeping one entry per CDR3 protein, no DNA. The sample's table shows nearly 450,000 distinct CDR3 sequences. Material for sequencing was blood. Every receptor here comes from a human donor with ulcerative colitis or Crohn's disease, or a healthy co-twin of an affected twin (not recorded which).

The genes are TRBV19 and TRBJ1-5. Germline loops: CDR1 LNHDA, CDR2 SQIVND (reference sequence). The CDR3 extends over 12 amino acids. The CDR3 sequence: CASSTPNGPQHF.

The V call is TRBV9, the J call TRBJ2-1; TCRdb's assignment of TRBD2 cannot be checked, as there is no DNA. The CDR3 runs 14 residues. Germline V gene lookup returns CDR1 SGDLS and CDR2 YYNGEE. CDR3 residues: CASSVSGGANEQFF. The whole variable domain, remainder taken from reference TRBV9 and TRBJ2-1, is DSGVTQTPKHLITATGQRVTLRCSPRSGDLSVYWYQQSLDQGLQFLIQYYNGEERAKGNILERFSAQQFPDLHSELNLSSLELGDSALYFCASSVSGGANEQFFGPGTRLTVL.

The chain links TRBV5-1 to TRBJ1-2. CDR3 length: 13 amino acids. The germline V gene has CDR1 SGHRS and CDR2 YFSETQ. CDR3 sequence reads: CASSLDSNYVYTF.

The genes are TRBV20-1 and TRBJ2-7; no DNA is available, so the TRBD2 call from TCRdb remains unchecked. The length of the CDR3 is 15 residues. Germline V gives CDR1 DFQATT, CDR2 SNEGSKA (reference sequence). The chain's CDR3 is CSAALAFRGSYEQYF.

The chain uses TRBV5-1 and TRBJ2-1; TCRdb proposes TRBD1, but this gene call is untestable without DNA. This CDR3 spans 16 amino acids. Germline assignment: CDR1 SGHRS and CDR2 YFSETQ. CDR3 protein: CASSPRRGTGYNEQFF.

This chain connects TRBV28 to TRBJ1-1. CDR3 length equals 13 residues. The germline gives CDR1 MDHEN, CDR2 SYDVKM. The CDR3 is CASSLFGDTEAFF.

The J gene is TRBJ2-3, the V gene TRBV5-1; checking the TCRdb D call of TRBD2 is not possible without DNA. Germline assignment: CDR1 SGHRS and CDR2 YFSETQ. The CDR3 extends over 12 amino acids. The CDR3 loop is CASSFEGDTQYF.

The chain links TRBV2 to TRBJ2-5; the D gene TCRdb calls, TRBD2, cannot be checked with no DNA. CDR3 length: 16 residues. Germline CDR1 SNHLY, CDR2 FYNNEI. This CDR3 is CASSGLAGGDQETQYF.

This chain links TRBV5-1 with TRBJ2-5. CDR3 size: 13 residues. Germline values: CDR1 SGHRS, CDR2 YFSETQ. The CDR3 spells CASSFGVVETQYF.

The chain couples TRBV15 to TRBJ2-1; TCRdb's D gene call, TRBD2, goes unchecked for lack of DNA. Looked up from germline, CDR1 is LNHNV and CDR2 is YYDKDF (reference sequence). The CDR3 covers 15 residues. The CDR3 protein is CATKTAGGAYNEQFF.

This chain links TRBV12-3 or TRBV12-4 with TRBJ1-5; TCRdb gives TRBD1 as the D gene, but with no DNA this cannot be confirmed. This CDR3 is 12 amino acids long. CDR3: CTSTWLGGPQHF.

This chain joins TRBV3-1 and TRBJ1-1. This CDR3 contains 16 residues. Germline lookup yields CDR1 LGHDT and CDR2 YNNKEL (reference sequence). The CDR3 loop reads CASSQEGLIKNTEAFF.

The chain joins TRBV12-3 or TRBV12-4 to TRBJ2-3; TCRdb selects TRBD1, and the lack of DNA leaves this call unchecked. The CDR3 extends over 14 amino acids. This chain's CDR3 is CASTTGVSTDTQYF.

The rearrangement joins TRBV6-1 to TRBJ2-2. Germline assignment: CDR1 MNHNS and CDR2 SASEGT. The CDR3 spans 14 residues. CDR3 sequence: CARFWGWDTGELFF.

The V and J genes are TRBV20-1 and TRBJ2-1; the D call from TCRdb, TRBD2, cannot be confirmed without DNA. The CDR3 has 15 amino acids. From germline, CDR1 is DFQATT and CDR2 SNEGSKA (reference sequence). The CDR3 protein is CSARLAGAINNEQFF.

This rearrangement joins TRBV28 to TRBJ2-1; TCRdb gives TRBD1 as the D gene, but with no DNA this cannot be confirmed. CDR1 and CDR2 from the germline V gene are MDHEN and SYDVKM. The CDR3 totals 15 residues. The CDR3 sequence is CASSLHGQVVNEQFF.

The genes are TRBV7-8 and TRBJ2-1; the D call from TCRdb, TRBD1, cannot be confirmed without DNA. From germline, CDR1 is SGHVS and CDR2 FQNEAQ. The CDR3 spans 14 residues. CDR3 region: CASSPDRGLSEQFF.

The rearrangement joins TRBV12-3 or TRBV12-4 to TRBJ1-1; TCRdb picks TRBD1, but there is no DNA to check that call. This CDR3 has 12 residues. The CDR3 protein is CASTSGGGEAFF.

The CDR3 spells CASSANPGQTSTGELFF. The chain uses TRBV5-1 and TRBJ2-2; TCRdb's D call, TRBD1, is unchecked because there is no DNA. The CDR3 spans 17 residues. Germline V CDR1 and CDR2: SGHRS, YFSETQ.

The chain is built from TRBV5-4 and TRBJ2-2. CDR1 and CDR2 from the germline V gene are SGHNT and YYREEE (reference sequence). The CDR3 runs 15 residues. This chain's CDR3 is CASSLEGRSSGELFF.

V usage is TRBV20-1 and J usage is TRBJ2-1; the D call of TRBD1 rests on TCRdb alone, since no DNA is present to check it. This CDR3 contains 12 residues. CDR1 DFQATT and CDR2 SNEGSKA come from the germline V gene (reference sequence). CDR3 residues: CSAGEGGLLEFF.

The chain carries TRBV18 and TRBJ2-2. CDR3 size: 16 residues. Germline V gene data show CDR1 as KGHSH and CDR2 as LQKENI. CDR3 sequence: CASSPPQRETNGELFF.